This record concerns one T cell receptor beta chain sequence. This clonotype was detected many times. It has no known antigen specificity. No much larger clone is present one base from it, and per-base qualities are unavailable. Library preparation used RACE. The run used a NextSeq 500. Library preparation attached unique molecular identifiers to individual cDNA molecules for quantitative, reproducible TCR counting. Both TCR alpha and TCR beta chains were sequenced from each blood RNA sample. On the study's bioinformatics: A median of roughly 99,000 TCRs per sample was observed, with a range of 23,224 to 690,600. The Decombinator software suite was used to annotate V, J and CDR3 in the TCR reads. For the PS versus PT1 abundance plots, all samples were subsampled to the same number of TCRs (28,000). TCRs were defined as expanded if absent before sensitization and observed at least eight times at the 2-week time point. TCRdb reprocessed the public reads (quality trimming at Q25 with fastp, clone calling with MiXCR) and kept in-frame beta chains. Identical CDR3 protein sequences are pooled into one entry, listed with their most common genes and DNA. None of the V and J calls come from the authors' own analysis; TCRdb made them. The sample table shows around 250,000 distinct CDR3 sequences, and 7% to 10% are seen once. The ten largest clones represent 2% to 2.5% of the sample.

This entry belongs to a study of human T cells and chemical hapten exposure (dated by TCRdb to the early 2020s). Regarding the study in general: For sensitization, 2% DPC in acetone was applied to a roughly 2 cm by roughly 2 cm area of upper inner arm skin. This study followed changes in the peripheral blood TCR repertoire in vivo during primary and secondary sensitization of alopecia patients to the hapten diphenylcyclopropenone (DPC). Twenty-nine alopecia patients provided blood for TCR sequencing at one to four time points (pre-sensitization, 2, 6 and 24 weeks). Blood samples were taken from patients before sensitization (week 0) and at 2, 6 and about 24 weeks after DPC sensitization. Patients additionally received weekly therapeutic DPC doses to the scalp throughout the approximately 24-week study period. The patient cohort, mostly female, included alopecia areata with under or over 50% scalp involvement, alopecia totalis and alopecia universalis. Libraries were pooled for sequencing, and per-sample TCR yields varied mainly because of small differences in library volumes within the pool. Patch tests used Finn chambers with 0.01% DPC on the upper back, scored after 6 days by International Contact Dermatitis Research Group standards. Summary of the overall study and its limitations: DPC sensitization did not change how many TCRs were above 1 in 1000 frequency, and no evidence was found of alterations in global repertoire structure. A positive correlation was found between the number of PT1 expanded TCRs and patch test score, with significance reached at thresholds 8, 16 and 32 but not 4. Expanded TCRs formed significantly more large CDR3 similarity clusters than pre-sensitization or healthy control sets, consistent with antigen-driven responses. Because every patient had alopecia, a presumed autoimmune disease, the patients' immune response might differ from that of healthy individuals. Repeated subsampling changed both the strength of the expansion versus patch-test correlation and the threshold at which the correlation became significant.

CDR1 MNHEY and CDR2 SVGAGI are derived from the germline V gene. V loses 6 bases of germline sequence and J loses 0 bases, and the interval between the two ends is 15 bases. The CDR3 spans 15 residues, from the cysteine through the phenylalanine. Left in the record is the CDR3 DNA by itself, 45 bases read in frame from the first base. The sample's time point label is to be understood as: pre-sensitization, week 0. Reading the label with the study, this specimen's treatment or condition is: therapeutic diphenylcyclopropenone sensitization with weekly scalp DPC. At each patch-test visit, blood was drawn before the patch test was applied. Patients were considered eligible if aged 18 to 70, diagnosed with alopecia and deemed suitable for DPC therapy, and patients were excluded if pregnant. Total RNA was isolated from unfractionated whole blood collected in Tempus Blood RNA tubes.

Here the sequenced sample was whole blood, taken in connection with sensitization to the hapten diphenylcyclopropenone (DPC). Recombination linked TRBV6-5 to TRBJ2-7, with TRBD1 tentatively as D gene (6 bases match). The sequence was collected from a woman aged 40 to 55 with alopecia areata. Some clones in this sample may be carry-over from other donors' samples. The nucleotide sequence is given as TGTGCCAGCAGCCGTGGACAGTCTCTCTCCTACGAGCAGTACTTC. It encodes CASSRGQSLSYEQYF.